This T cell receptor beta chain came from a study of T cells in Graves' hyperthyroidism and ophthalmopathy. Study observations and caveats: The blood repertoire included most of the expanded thyroid clonotypes above 0.001. Ophthalmopathy prediction by the model preceded onset by a median roughly 6 months. Ophthalmopathy and stable hyperthyroidism were told apart by a 13 V-J model.

This CDR3 is 19 amino acids long. V gave up 3 bases and J gave up 0 bases; unmatched junction bases: 13. Authors of the study amplified TCR beta CDR3 regions from RNA transcripts. A first-round RT-PCR of the TCR CDR3 used the HTBI primer set. TCRdb reprocessed the multiplex PCR reads via MiXCR and lists one record per CDR3 protein. Here the sample spans around 420,000 distinct CDR3 sequences, approximately 14% being singletons. About this clonotype itself: Its antigen is still unknown.

In making diagnoses, clinical symptoms, serum thyroxine and TRAb, thyroid ultrasound and orbital computed tomography were all used. The TCR sequence derives from a young woman with Graves' hyperthyroidism. Material: blood. The J gene is TRBJ1-3, the V gene TRBV12-3 or TRBV12-4; TRBD1 matches 8 bases. The CDR3 loop is CASSFGPDRASISGNTIYF. DNA for the CDR3: TGTGCCAGCAGTTTTGGTCCGGACAGGGCTTCGATCTCTGGAAACACCATATATTTT.